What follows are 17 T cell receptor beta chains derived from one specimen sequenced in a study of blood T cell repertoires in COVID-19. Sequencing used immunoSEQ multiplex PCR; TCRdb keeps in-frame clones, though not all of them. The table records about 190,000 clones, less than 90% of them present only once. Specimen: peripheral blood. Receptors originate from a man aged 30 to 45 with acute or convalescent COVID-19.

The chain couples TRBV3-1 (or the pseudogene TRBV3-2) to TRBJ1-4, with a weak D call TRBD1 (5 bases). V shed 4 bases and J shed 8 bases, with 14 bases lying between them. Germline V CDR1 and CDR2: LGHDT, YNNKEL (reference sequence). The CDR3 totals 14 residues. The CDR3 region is CASSPAARTEKLFF. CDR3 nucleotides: TGTGCCAGCAGCCCCGCGGCGCGGACAGAAAAACTGTTTTTT.

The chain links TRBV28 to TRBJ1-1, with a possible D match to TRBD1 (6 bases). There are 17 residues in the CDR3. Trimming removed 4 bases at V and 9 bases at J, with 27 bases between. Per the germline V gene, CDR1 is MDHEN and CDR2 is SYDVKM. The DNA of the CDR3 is TGTGCCAGCAGTTCAACGGGGAGAGAGGGGGTGGGGAAGAAAGCTTTCTTT. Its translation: CASSSTGREGVGKKAFF.

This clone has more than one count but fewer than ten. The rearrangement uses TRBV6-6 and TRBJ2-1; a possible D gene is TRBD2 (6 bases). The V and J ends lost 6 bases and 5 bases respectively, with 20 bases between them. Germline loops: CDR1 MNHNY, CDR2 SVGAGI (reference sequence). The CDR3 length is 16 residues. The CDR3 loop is CASRDTPGVTNNEQFF. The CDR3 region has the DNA TGTGCCAGCAGGGACACACCGGGAGTGACGAACAATGAGCAGTTCTTC.

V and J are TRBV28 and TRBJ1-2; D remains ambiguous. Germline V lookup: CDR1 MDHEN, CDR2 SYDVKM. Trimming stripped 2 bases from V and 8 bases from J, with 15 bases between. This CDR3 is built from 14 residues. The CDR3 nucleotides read TGTGCCAGCAGTTTAAGTGGGCCTATTGACGGCTACACCTTC. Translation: CASSLSGPIDGYTF.

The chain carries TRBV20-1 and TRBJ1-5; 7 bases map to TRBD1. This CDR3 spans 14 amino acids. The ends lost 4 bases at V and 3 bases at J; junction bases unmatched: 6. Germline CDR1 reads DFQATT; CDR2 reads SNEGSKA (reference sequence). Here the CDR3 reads CSATDRVTNQPQHF. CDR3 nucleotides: TGCAGTGCTACTGACAGGGTCACCAATCAGCCCCAGCATTTT.

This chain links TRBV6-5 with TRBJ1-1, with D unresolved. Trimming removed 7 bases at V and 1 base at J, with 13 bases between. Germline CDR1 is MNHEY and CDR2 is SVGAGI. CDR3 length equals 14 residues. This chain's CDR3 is CASTRTDTNTEAFF. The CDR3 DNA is TGTGCCAGCACTCGAACCGACACGAACACTGAAGCTTTCTTT.

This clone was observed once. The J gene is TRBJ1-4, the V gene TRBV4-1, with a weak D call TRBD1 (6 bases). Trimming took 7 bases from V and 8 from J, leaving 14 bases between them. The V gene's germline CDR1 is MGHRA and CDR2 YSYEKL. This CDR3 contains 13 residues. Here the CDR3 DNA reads TGCGCCAGCAAACGACAGGTTGGGGAAAAACTGTTTTTT. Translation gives CASKRQVGEKLFF.

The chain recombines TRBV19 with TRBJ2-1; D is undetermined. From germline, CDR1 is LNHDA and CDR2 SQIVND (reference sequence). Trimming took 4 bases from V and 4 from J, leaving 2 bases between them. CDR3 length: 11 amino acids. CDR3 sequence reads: CASSTYNEQFF. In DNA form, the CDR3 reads TGTGCCAGTAGTACGTACAATGAGCAGTTCTTC.

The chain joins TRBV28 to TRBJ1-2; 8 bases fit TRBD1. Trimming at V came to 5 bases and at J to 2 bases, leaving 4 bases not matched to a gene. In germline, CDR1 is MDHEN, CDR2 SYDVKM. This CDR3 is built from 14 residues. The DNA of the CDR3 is TGTGCCAGCAGTCAGGGGGCGGGGAACTATGGCTACACCTTC. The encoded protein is CASSQGAGNYGYTF.

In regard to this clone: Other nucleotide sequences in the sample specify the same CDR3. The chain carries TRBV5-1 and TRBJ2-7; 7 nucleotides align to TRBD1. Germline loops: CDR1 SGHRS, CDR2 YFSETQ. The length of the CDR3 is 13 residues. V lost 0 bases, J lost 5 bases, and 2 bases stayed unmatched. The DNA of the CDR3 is TGCGCCAGCAGCTTGGGTACAGGGGACGAGCAGTACTTC. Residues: CASSLGTGDEQYF.

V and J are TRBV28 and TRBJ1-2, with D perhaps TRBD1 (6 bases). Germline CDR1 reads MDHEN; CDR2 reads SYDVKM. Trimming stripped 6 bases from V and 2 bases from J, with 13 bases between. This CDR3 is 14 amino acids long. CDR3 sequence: CASSPTGSNYGYTF. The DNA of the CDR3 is TGTGCCAGCAGCCCTACAGGGTCCAACTATGGCTACACCTTC.

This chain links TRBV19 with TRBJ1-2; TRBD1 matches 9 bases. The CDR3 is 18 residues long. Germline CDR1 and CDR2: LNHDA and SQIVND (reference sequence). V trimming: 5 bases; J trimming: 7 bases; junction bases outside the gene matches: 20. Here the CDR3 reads CASSSVPGQGSGSGGYTF. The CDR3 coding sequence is TGTGCCAGTAGTTCCGTTCCGGGACAGGGTTCAGGTAGTGGTGGCTACACCTTC. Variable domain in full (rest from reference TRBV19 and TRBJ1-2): DGGITQSPKYLFRKEGQNVTLSCEQNLNHDAMYWYRQDPGQGLRLIYYSQIVNDFQKGDIAEGYSVSREKKESFPLTVTSAQKNPTAFYLCASSSVPGQGSGSGGYTFGSGTRLTVV.

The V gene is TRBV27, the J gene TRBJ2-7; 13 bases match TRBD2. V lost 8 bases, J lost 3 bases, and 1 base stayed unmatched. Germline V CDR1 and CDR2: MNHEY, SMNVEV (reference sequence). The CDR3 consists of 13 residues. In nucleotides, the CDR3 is TGTGCCAGCGGGACTAGCGGGATCTACGAGCAGTACTTC. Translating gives CASGTSGIYEQYF.

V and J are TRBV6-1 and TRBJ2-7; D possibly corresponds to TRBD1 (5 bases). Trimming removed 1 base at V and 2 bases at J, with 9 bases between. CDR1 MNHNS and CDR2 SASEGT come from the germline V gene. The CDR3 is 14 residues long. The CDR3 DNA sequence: TGTGCCAGCAGTGAAGTGTGGGGCCCCTACGAGCAGTACTTC. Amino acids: CASSEVWGPYEQYF.

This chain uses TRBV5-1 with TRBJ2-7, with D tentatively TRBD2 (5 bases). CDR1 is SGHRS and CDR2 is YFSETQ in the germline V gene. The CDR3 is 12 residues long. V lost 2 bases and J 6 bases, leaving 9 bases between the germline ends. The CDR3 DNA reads TGCGCCAGCAGCTTTAGCCGGGGCGAGCAGTACTTC. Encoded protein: CASSFSRGEQYF.

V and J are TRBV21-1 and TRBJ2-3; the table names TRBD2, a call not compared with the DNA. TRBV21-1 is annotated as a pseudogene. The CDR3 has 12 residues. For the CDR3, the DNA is TGTGCCAGCCCTAGGTACACAGATACGCAGTATTTT. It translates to CASPRYTDTQYF.

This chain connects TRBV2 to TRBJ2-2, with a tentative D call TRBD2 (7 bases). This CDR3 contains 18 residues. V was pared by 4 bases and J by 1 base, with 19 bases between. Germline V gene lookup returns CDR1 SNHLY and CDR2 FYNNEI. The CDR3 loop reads CASSAPLGGGWNTGELFF. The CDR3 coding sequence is TGTGCCAGCAGTGCTCCCCTCGGCGGGGGCTGGAACACCGGGGAGCTGTTTTTT. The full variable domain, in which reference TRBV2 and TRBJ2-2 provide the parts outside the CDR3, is EPEVTQTPSHQVTQMGQEVILRCVPISNHLYFYWYRQILGQKVEFLVSFYNNEISEKSEIFDDQFSVERPDGSNFTLKIRSTKLEDSAMYFCASSAPLGGGWNTGELFFGEGSRLTVL.